This TCR beta chain stems from a study of blood T cell repertoires in COVID-19. Background on the study: Acute and convalescent COVID-19 samples came from the United States, Italy and Spain.

Original handling: Amplification with reference gene primers provided the estimates of nucleated cell counts. Clones were sequenced by immunoSEQ multiplex PCR, and TCRdb holds only the in-frame ones, with some missing. For V, J and clone size, that table is used; D and trimming come from the DNA. Here the sample spans roughly 240,000 clones, more than 75% being singletons. The CDR3 is 16 amino acids. The J segment lost 5 bases and the V segment lost 3 bases, leaving 11 bases of the junction unmatched. Germline values: CDR1 SGHRS, CDR2 YFSETQ. This clonotype was obtained from a woman aged 60-75 years who had recovered from COVID-19. This chain joins TRBV5-1 and TRBJ2-5; 9 positions agree with TRBD1. Source material: peripheral blood. The CDR3 coding sequence is TGCGCCAGCAGCTACACATCCGGGACAGGGTGGGAGACCCAGTACTTC. Protein sequence: CASSYTSGTGWETQYF.